A selection of T cell receptor beta chains follows, all from one sample in a study of CD8+CD57+ T cells in acquired aplastic anemia. A single record per CDR3 protein comes from TCRdb applying MiXCR to the reads. The data hold about 180,000 distinct CDR3 sequences, with 40% to 50% observed a single time. Source material: sorted CD4+, CD8+, or CD8+CD57+ T cells (not recorded which) from PBMCs. Receptors were obtained from a human donor in good health. The CDR3 runs from the conserved cysteine through the conserved F or W. The order of the fields is V gene, J gene, D gene, clone size, CDR3 protein, CDR3 DNA. The D gene is left open where the match is weak. Size is omitted from some rows. Given values are once, few, many or a class for expanded clones.

v_gene: TRBV19
j_gene: TRBJ1-4
d_gene: -
abundance: -
CDR3aa: CASRERTEKLFF
CDR3nt: TGTGCCAGTAGGGAGAGGACTGAAAAACTGTTTTTT

v_gene: TRBV6-1
j_gene: TRBJ2-7
d_gene: -
abundance: many
CDR3aa: CASSHNRYEQYF
CDR3nt: TGTGCCAGCAGCCATAACCGTTACGAGCAGTACTTC

v_gene: TRBV19
j_gene: TRBJ2-7
d_gene: -
abundance: many
CDR3aa: CASSPGRQSYEQYF
CDR3nt: TGTGCCAGTAGTCCTGGACGGCAGTCCTACGAGCAGTACTTC

v_gene: TRBV10-3
j_gene: TRBJ1-4
d_gene: -
abundance: once
CDR3aa: CAIRKGTTNEKLFF
CDR3nt: TGTGCCATCAGGAAGGGTACAACTAATGAAAAACTGTTTTTT

v_gene: TRBV6-1
j_gene: TRBJ2-5
d_gene: -
abundance: -
CDR3aa: CASSAYRDKETQYF
CDR3nt: TGTGCCAGCAGCGCATACCGGGACAAAGAGACCCAGTACTTC

v_gene: TRBV11-2
j_gene: TRBJ2-1
d_gene: -
abundance: many
CDR3aa: CASSFQGGLGSYNEQFF
CDR3nt: TGTGCCAGCAGCTTCCAGGGGGGACTAGGGTCCTACAATGAGCAGTTCTTC

v_gene: TRBV19
j_gene: TRBJ2-1
d_gene: -
abundance: -
CDR3aa: CASSVLMGASNEQFF
CDR3nt: TGTGCCAGTAGTGTCCTGATGGGGGCATCCAATGAGCAGTTCTTC

v_gene: TRBV15
j_gene: TRBJ2-3
d_gene: -
abundance: once
CDR3aa: CATWASTDTQYF
CDR3nt: TGTGCCACCTGGGCGAGCACAGATACGCAGTATTTT

v_gene: TRBV28
j_gene: TRBJ2-5
d_gene: TRBD2
abundance: -
CDR3aa: CASSPGGAQYF
CDR3nt: TGTGCCAGCAGTCCGGGGGGGGCCCAATACTTC

v_gene: TRBV11-2
j_gene: TRBJ2-1
d_gene: -
abundance: many
CDR3aa: CASSLGAGPDEQFF
CDR3nt: TGTGCCAGCAGCTTAGGTGCAGGGCCGGATGAGCAGTTCTTC

v_gene: TRBV7-9
j_gene: TRBJ2-3
d_gene: -
abundance: -
CDR3aa: CASSSRGGTDTQYF
CDR3nt: TGTGCCAGCAGCAGTCGCGGGGGCACAGATACGCAGTATTTT

v_gene: TRBV2
j_gene: TRBJ2-3
d_gene: -
abundance: -
CDR3aa: CASSDSGLSTDTQYF
CDR3nt: TGTGCCAGCAGTGATAGCGGACTTAGCACAGATACGCAGTATTTT

v_gene: TRBV6-1
j_gene: TRBJ2-7
d_gene: TRBD2
abundance: -
CDR3aa: CASSDSRTRAYEQYF
CDR3nt: TGTGCCAGCAGTGATAGTAGGACTAGGGCCTACGAGCAGTACTTC

v_gene: TRBV24-1
j_gene: TRBJ2-7
d_gene: -
abundance: -
CDR3aa: CATSDALTGPSYEQYF
CDR3nt: TGTGCCACCAGTGACGCCCTGACAGGACCTTCCTACGAGCAGTACTTC

v_gene: TRBV2
j_gene: TRBJ2-1
d_gene: -
abundance: -
CDR3aa: CASRVLFRGDEQFF
CDR3nt: TGTGCCAGCAGAGTTCTGTTTCGGGGAGATGAGCAGTTCTTC

v_gene: TRBV19
j_gene: TRBJ2-5
d_gene: TRBD2
abundance: -
CDR3aa: CASSHASTSGQETQYF
CDR3nt: TGTGCCAGTAGTCATGCGTCGACTAGCGGTCAAGAGACCCAGTACTTC

v_gene: TRBV20-1
j_gene: TRBJ2-2
d_gene: -
abundance: many
CDR3aa: CSARKGPSDTGELFF
CDR3nt: TGCAGTGCTAGGAAGGGACCCTCCGACACCGGGGAGCTGTTTTTT

v_gene: TRBV24-1
j_gene: TRBJ1-2
d_gene: -
abundance: few
CDR3aa: CATSDGIGGYTF
CDR3nt: TGTGCCACCAGTGATGGGATAGGAGGCTACACCTTC

v_gene: TRBV6-1
j_gene: TRBJ1-2
d_gene: -
abundance: -
CDR3aa: CASSAHLADRGYTF
CDR3nt: TGTGCCAGCAGTGCCCATCTAGCGGATAGAGGCTACACCTTC

v_gene: TRBV15
j_gene: TRBJ1-4
d_gene: -
abundance: -
CDR3aa: CATSRNSATNEKLFF
CDR3nt: TGTGCCACCAGCAGAAACAGTGCAACTAATGAAAAACTGTTTTTT

v_gene: TRBV2
j_gene: TRBJ2-5
d_gene: -
abundance: -
CDR3aa: CASSDTGGAQPQYF
CDR3nt: TGTGCCAGCAGCGACACAGGGGGGGCTCAGCCCCAGTACTTC

v_gene: TRBV5-1
j_gene: TRBJ2-5
d_gene: -
abundance: many
CDR3aa: CASSSRARETQYF
CDR3nt: TGCGCCAGCAGTTCCAGGGCTCGGGAGACCCAGTACTTC

v_gene: TRBV7-8
j_gene: TRBJ2-7
d_gene: TRBD1
abundance: -
CDR3aa: CASSFGTGGPRANEQYF
CDR3nt: TGTGCCAGCAGCTTCGGGACAGGAGGTCCGAGGGCCAACGAGCAGTACTTC

v_gene: TRBV4-1
j_gene: TRBJ2-4
d_gene: -
abundance: many
CDR3aa: CASSQGYSPRRDIQYF
CDR3nt: TGCGCCAGCAGCCAAGGTTACAGCCCCCGTCGGGACATTCAGTACTTC

v_gene: TRBV5-4
j_gene: TRBJ2-3
d_gene: TRBD2
abundance: -
CDR3aa: CASSSEAGTSENTQYF
CDR3nt: TGTGCCAGCAGCTCCGAAGCCGGGACTAGCGAAAATACGCAGTATTTT

v_gene: TRBV27
j_gene: TRBJ1-2
d_gene: -
abundance: -
CDR3aa: CASSLLPGNGYTF
CDR3nt: TGTGCCAGCAGTTTACTTCCAGGGAATGGCTACACCTTC

v_gene: TRBV29-1
j_gene: TRBJ1-1
d_gene: -
abundance: -
CDR3aa: CSVVVTEAFF
CDR3nt: TGCAGCGTTGTCGTGACTGAAGCTTTCTTT

v_gene: TRBV28
j_gene: TRBJ1-1
d_gene: -
abundance: -
CDR3aa: CASSFSTGGTEAFF
CDR3nt: TGTGCCAGCAGTTTCAGCACCGGGGGCACTGAAGCTTTCTTT

v_gene: TRBV10-2
j_gene: TRBJ2-3
d_gene: -
abundance: -
CDR3aa: CASSESTQPATQYF
CDR3nt: TGCGCCAGCAGTGAGTCGACTCAGCCCGCTACGCAGTATTTT

v_gene: TRBV4-1
j_gene: TRBJ2-7
d_gene: -
abundance: -
CDR3aa: CASSQDKAGGIYEQYF
CDR3nt: TGCGCCAGCAGCCAAGATAAGGCAGGTGGAATATACGAGCAGTACTTC

v_gene: TRBV9
j_gene: TRBJ1-2
d_gene: TRBD1
abundance: -
CDR3aa: CASSVGGQGDGYTF
CDR3nt: TGTGCCAGCAGCGTAGGGGGACAGGGTGATGGCTACACCTTC

v_gene: TRBV7-2
j_gene: TRBJ2-3
d_gene: -
abundance: -
CDR3aa: CASGSRGTDTQYF
CDR3nt: TGTGCCAGCGGTTCCCGGGGCACAGATACGCAGTATTTT

v_gene: TRBV29-1
j_gene: TRBJ2-7
d_gene: -
abundance: -
CDR3aa: CSGASGGPYEQYF
CDR3nt: TGCAGCGGAGCCTCGGGCGGACCCTACGAGCAGTACTTC

v_gene: TRBV19
j_gene: TRBJ2-3
d_gene: TRBD2
abundance: many
CDR3aa: CASRRTSASDTQYF
CDR3nt: TGTGCCAGTAGGCGGACTAGCGCATCAGATACGCAGTATTTT

v_gene: TRBV20-1
j_gene: TRBJ1-2
d_gene: -
abundance: -
CDR3aa: CSVGGLYGYTF
CDR3nt: TGCAGTGTCGGAGGCCTTTATGGCTACACCTTC